This TCR beta chain was sequenced during a study of T cells in localized non-small cell lung cancer. Findings and caveats of the study: Higher adjacent-lung clonality was associated with shorter survival. Adjacent lung was found to contain a median about 60 of the top 100 tumor clones. Uninvolved adjacent lung showed higher T cell clonality than tumor.

Repertoires were generated with immunoSEQ multiplex PCR, while TCRdb's copy carries only in-frame clones and drops some. The table records under 70,000 clones, about nine tenths of them present only once. Germline CDR1 is SQVTM and CDR2 is ANQGSEA. Between the trimmed V and J ends, which lost 4 bases and 10 bases, there was a span of 11 bases. CDR3 length: 12 amino acids. This clone appeared once. Its cognate antigen is unknown. The TCR comes from a woman aged 40 to 75 with stage I lung adenocarcinoma. The material was peripheral blood, obtained before any cancer treatment. This rearrangement joins TRBV29-1 to TRBJ1-6; unclear D gene. CDR3 DNA: TGCAGCGTTGGAGGAGTCGGATCACCCCTCCACTTT. It encodes CSVGGVGSPLHF.